These T cell receptor beta chains were read from a single sample in a study of blood T cell repertoires in COVID-19. The data were produced by immunoSEQ multiplex PCR, yet TCRdb's version contains in-frame clones alone and is incomplete. Of around 320,000 clones listed, nearly 90% are singletons. What was sequenced was peripheral blood. The receptor source for this set is a woman aged 25 to 39 with COVID-19, enrolled during active disease. The CDR3 runs from the conserved cysteine through the conserved F or W. D genes are given only for firm matches. Some rows mark clone size as missing; the rest say once, few, many or name a class of expanded clone.

abundance | j_gene | d_gene | v_gene | CDR3aa | CDR3nt
NA | TRBJ2-2 | NA | TRBV7-9 | CASSPQERETGELFF | TGTGCCAGCAGCCCCCAAGAGAGGGAGACCGGGGAGCTGTTTTTT
NA | TRBJ2-1 | NA | TRBV7-9 | CASSLVGVEQFF | TGTGCCAGCAGCTTAGTAGGGGTTGAGCAGTTCTTC
NA | TRBJ1-1 | TRBD1 | TRBV23-1 | CASSQSGRQGEAFF | TGCGCCAGCAGTCAATCGGGGCGACAGGGGGAAGCTTTCTTT
NA | TRBJ2-7 | NA | TRBV2 | CASSNQGLVSEQYF | TGTGCCAGCAGTAACCAGGGGTTAGTAAGCGAGCAGTACTTC
NA | TRBJ2-3 | TRBD2 | TRBV7-2 | CASSLLPAGTRWTDTQYF | TGTGCCAGCAGCTTATTACCCGCCGGGACTAGATGGACAGATACGCAGTATTTT
NA | TRBJ2-3 | NA | TRBV11-3 | CASSPSTGIADTQYF | TGTGCCAGCAGCCCATCGACAGGCATAGCAGATACGCAGTATTTT
NA | TRBJ2-5 | NA | TRBV3-1/TRBV3-2 | CASSQVLAGETQYF | TGTGCCAGCAGCCAAGTTCTAGCTGGGGAGACCCAGTACTTC
NA | TRBJ2-3 | NA | TRBV10-1 | CASSESQGSSDTQYF | TGCGCCAGCAGTGAAAGTCAGGGAAGTTCAGATACGCAGTATTTT
NA | TRBJ2-3 | NA | TRBV20-1 | CSTNRADTQYF | TGCAGTACCAACAGGGCTGATACGCAGTATTTT
NA | TRBJ1-1 | TRBD1 | TRBV4-1 | CASSHRQGFYEAFF | TGCGCCAGCAGCCACCGACAGGGCTTCTATGAAGCTTTCTTT
NA | TRBJ1-6 | NA | TRBV5-1 | CASSLDRDSPLHF | TGCGCCAGCAGCTTGGACAGGGATTCACCCCTCCACTTT
NA | TRBJ1-2 | NA | TRBV5-1 | CASSLPARPGGYTF | TGCGCCAGCAGCTTGCCCGCGCGGCCGGGAGGCTACACCTTC
NA | TRBJ2-3 | TRBD2 | TRBV19 | CASSIVGTSGARDTQYF | TGTGCCAGTAGTATAGTAGGGACTAGCGGGGCCAGAGATACGCAGTATTTT
few | TRBJ1-1 | TRBD1 | TRBV6-5 | CASSYTGVSAEAFF | TGTGCCAGCAGTTACACAGGGGTAAGCGCTGAAGCTTTCTTT
NA | TRBJ1-4 | NA | TRBV28 | CASSFRGEGEKLFF | TGTGCCAGCAGTTTCCGGGGAGAAGGAGAAAAACTGTTTTTT
once | TRBJ1-1 | TRBD1 | TRBV27 | CASSLLPGTGNTEAFF | TGTGCCAGCAGTTTACTACCCGGGACAGGGAACACTGAAGCTTTCTTT
NA | TRBJ2-5 | NA | TRBV5-1 | CASSVLGGPTQETQYF | TGCGCCAGCAGCGTGTTAGGCGGCCCAACCCAAGAGACCCAGTACTTC